This T cell receptor (beta chain) emerged from a study of blood T cells in healthy people across ages. Sample-barcoded 5' priming and a J-beta primer mix drove a second PCR of about 6 to 12 cycles. MiXCR, applied by TCRdb to the 5' RACE reads, yields one record per CDR3 protein. The sample includes hundreds of thousands of distinct CDR3 sequences, 49% of them seen just once. V trimming: 5 bases; J trimming: 4 bases; junction bases outside the gene matches: 7. CDR1 is LNHDA, CDR2 SQIVND, per germline (reference sequence). CDR3 length: 14 residues. Study outcomes and limitations: A strong correlation between TCR beta diversity and naive T cell percentage was seen. Roughly linear age-related decline in beta diversity appeared, significant by age around 42.

This clonotype has a handful of counts. No antigen is known for it. The sample consisted of blood. The V gene is TRBV19, the J gene TRBJ2-7; TRBD1 matches 8 bases. The source is a woman aged 60 to 75 in good health. CDR3 in amino acids: CASSPRTGRYEQYF. In DNA form, the CDR3 reads TGTGCCAGTAGTCCAAGGACAGGGCGTTACGAGCAGTACTTC. The complete variable domain, with remaining parts taken from reference TRBV19 and TRBJ2-7, reads DGGITQSPKYLFRKEGQNVTLSCEQNLNHDAMYWYRQDPGQGLRLIYYSQIVNDFQKGDIAEGYSVSREKKESFPLTVTSAQKNPTAFYLCASSPRTGRYEQYFGPGTRLTVT.